The next 32 T cell receptor beta chains were all read from a single sample in a study of T cell changes during pregnancy in multiple sclerosis. Sequenced by immunoSEQ multiplex PCR; TCRdb stores in-frame clones only, minus some. The sample holds 45,000 to 60,000 clones; 85% to 95% are singletons and the top ten take roughly 0.6%. Sequencing was performed on CD4+ T cells from peripheral blood mononuclear cells, taken after pregnancy. These receptors came from a female donor in good health, enrolled as a control in a pregnancy study.

This clone turned up a few times. This chain links TRBV5-6 with TRBJ1-1; D is uncertain. The CDR3 totals 11 residues. Germline CDR1 reads SGHDT; CDR2 reads YYEEEE. The V gene lost 4 bases and the J gene lost 7 bases, with 8 bases spanning the gap. Here the CDR3 reads CASSTRFEAFF. The CDR3 coding sequence is TGTGCCAGCAGCACCCGGTTTGAAGCTTTCTTT. Full variable domain (rest looked up from reference TRBV5-6 and TRBJ1-1): DAGVTQSPTHLIKTRGQQVTLRCSPKSGHDTVSWYQQALGQGPQFIFQYYEEEERQRGNFPDRFSGHQFPNYSSELNVNALLLGDSALYLCASSTRFEAFFGQGTRLTVV.

This clone has a single count. The V call is TRBV29-1, the J call TRBJ2-1; 7 bases map to TRBD2. J lost 4 bases, V lost 6 bases, and 6 bases had no gene match. The CDR3 sequence is 13 residues long. The germline gives CDR1 SQVTM, CDR2 ANQGSEA. The CDR3 DNA is TGCAGCGTCACCGGGGGGAGATACAATGAGCAGTTCTTC. This translates into CSVTGGRYNEQFF.

The rearrangement uses TRBV5-1 and TRBJ1-5; 8 bases line up with TRBD1. The V gene's germline CDR1 is SGHRS and CDR2 YFSETQ. This CDR3 comprises 15 residues. Germline trimming cut 4 bases from V and 3 bases from J; bases unmatched to any gene: 6. The CDR3 loop reads CASSPGTGPNQPQHF. The CDR3 DNA reads TGCGCCAGCAGCCCTGGGACAGGTCCCAATCAGCCCCAGCATTTT.

J is TRBJ2-5 and V is TRBV19; TRBD1 matches 9 bases. Looked up from germline, CDR1 is LNHDA and CDR2 is SQIVND (reference sequence). The V gene end was trimmed by 6 bases and the J gene end by 5 bases; junction bases not matched to a gene: 13. The CDR3 has 16 residues. The CDR3 DNA is TGTGCCAGTAGCGCAACCCCGGGACAGGGAATGGAGACCCAGTACTTC. Its translation is CASSATPGQGMETQYF.

The rearrangement links TRBV6-5 to TRBJ2-7; D is uncertain. Per germline, CDR1 MNHEY and CDR2 SVGAGI. The CDR3 contains 16 residues. The V end was cut by 0 bases, the J end by 1 base, with 13 bases between. The chain's CDR3 is CASSYSAGGRSYEQYF. The DNA for the CDR3 is TGTGCCAGCAGTTACTCGGCAGGTGGAAGGTCCTACGAGCAGTACTTC.

The chain links TRBV5-6 to TRBJ1-5, with 12 bases matching TRBD1. Germline V gene data show CDR1 as SGHDT and CDR2 as YYEEEE. Trimming removed 3 bases from V and 1 base from J; junction bases left unmatched: 8. CDR3 size: 18 residues. CDR3 sequence reads: CASSSLGTGGRSNQPQHF. In DNA, the CDR3 is TGTGCCAGCAGCTCTTTAGGGACAGGGGGCCGAAGCAATCAGCCCCAGCATTTT.

The rearrangement links TRBV9 to TRBJ2-5; possibly TRBD2 for D (6 bases). This CDR3 has 14 amino acids. Germline V lookup: CDR1 SGDLS, CDR2 YYNGEE. The ends were cut back, 0 bases at V and 4 bases at J, with 10 bases in the middle. The CDR3 DNA reads as TGTGCCAGCAGCGTAGGCAACGGGAGAGAGACCCAGTACTTC. Protein sequence: CASSVGNGRETQYF.

The chain employs TRBV6-4 and TRBJ1-5; 8 bases line up with TRBD1. V shed 3 bases and J 7 bases; nucleotides not matched to a gene: 8. The length of the CDR3 is 15 residues. CDR1 is MRHNA, CDR2 SNTAGT, per germline. CDR3 bases: TGTGCCAGCAGTGATACGGACAGGGAGGACCAGCCCCAGCATTTT. Its translation is CASSDTDREDQPQHF.

DNA of the CDR3: TGTGCCAGCAGTCTGCTAACTAGCGGTTCCTACTACGAGCAGTACTTC. Protein sequence: CASSLLTSGSYYEQYF. V usage is TRBV5-5 and J usage is TRBJ2-7, with 8 bases matching TRBD2. Trimming at V came to 5 bases and at J to 3 bases, leaving 13 bases not matched to a gene. Looked up from germline, CDR1 is SGHKS and CDR2 is YYEKEE (reference sequence). CDR3 length: 16 residues. Combining the CDR3 with reference TRBV5-5 and TRBJ2-7 gives the whole variable domain DAGVTQSPTHLIKTRGQQVTLRCSPISGHKSVSWYQQVLGQGPQFIFQYYEKEERGRGNFPDRFSARQFPNYSSELNVNALLLGDSALYLCASSLLTSGSYYEQYFGPGTRLTVT.

The chain uses TRBV18 and TRBJ1-5; D perhaps matches TRBD1 (5 bases). The CDR3 covers 16 residues. The V gene's germline CDR1 is KGHSH and CDR2 LQKENI. V was cut by 0 bases and J by 7 bases, with 16 bases left in between. The CDR3 reads CASSPPGPGLGQPQHF. The CDR3 DNA reads as TGTGCCAGCTCACCACCGGGGCCAGGGTTGGGGCAGCCCCAGCATTTT.

The J gene is TRBJ2-4, the V gene TRBV6-1; perhaps TRBD2 as D (5 bases). V dropped 7 bases and J dropped 6 bases, with 16 bases sitting between them. This CDR3 region has 14 residues. Germline values: CDR1 MNHNS, CDR2 SASEGT. The CDR3 region is CASKELEGGNIQYF. The CDR3 bases are TGTGCCAGCAAAGAGCTCGAGGGTGGAAACATTCAGTACTTC.

The rearrangement joins TRBV2 to TRBJ1-2; 12 bases match TRBD1. Germline V gives CDR1 SNHLY, CDR2 FYNNEI. V lost 6 bases to trimming and J lost 4 bases; unmatched junction nucleotides: 3. The CDR3 loop spans 14 amino acids. The DNA of the CDR3 is TGTGCCAGCAGGGGGACAGGGGGCGCCTATGGCTACACCTTC. This sequence encodes CASRGTGGAYGYTF.

The chain employs TRBV7-8 and TRBJ1-1, with 10 bases that match TRBD1. The CDR3 is 20 amino acids. V lost 4 bases and J lost 4; bases outside the gene matches: 21. Germline V CDR1 and CDR2: SGHVS, FQNEAQ. The CDR3 region has the DNA TGTGCCAGCAGCTGGGAGGGGGCCTATGGGGACAGGGGTCGGGGCACTGAAGCTTTCTTT. Translation gives CASSWEGAYGDRGRGTEAFF.

The chain uses TRBV7-8 and TRBJ1-1; no reliable D call. Deletions cut 9 bases from V and 0 bases from J, with 14 bases between. The CDR3 extends over 14 amino acids. Germline loops: CDR1 SGHVS, CDR2 FQNEAQ. The CDR3 sequence is CASKAGSMNTEAFF. DNA of the CDR3: TGTGCCAGTAAAGCCGGGAGTATGAACACTGAAGCTTTCTTT.

The V call is TRBV6-5, the J call TRBJ1-2; TRBD1 aligns across 12 bases. Germline CDR1 and CDR2: MNHEY and SVGAGI. This CDR3 has 15 residues. Trimming at V came to 5 bases and at J to 8 bases, leaving 9 bases not matched to a gene. The CDR3 spells CASSNSPGTGGGYTF. The CDR3 region has the DNA TGTGCCAGCAGTAATTCACCCGGGACAGGGGGCGGCTACACCTTC.

The rearrangement uses TRBV18 and TRBJ1-1; perhaps TRBD1 as D (5 bases). The V and J ends lost 0 bases and 6 bases respectively, with 11 bases between them. The CDR3 has 14 amino acids. CDR1 is KGHSH and CDR2 is LQKENI in the germline V gene. Written as DNA, the CDR3 is TGTGCCAGCTCACCACCAGGGGTAGCAGCTGAAGCTTTCTTT. As protein: CASSPPGVAAEAFF.

This chain links TRBV2 with TRBJ1-4, with 10 positions matching TRBD1. The V gene end was trimmed by 4 bases and the J gene end by 5 bases; junction bases not matched to a gene: 1. Germline loops: CDR1 SNHLY, CDR2 FYNNEI. The CDR3 has 14 amino acids. The DNA of the CDR3 is TGTGCCAGCAGTGGGGGACAGGGGAATGAAAAACTGTTTTTT. Translated: CASSGGQGNEKLFF. Filled out from reference TRBV2 and TRBJ1-4, the complete variable domain reads EPEVTQTPSHQVTQMGQEVILRCVPISNHLYFYWYRQILGQKVEFLVSFYNNEISEKSEIFDDQFSVERPDGSNFTLKIRSTKLEDSAMYFCASSGGQGNEKLFFGSGTQLSVL.

This chain links TRBV5-5 with TRBJ1-1; D is undetermined. The V gene's germline CDR1 is SGHKS and CDR2 YYEKEE (reference sequence). The ends were cut back, 4 bases at V and 10 bases at J, with 14 bases in the middle. The CDR3 is made up of 12 amino acids. The CDR3 nucleotides read TGTGCCAGCAGCGCGGAGGGCCCGAGAGCTTTCTTT. The encoded protein is CASSAEGPRAFF.

The count of this clone is one. This chain uses TRBV5-1 with TRBJ2-5; D gene uncertain. The V gene's germline CDR1 is SGHRS and CDR2 YFSETQ. CDR3 length equals 14 residues. V shed 1 base and J shed 6 bases, with 13 bases lying between them. CDR3 nucleotide sequence: TGCGCCAGCAGCTTGATCAGCGCGCCCAAGACCCAGTACTTC. It encodes CASSLISAPKTQYF.

The chain uses TRBV19 and TRBJ1-2, with a possible D match to TRBD1 (6 bases). Between the trimmed V and J ends, which lost 6 bases and 5 bases, there was a span of 19 bases. The CDR3 has 15 residues. Germline loops: CDR1 LNHDA, CDR2 SQIVND (reference sequence). CDR3: CASREQGGGSYGYTF. The CDR3 DNA reads TGTGCCAGTAGAGAACAGGGCGGGGGATCTTATGGCTACACCTTC.

This chain links TRBV5-1 with TRBJ2-3, with 8 bases matching TRBD2. This CDR3 has 17 amino acids. V gave up 4 bases and J gave up 2 bases; unmatched junction bases: 12. Per germline, CDR1 SGHRS and CDR2 YFSETQ. CDR3 sequence: CASSALLAASNTDTQYF. For the CDR3, the DNA is TGCGCCAGCAGCGCCCTACTAGCGGCTAGTAACACAGATACGCAGTATTTT.

V gene TRBV19 combines with J gene TRBJ1-2, with 8 bases fitting TRBD1. J was trimmed by 4 bases and V by 9 bases; bases with no gene match: 10. The CDR3 is made up of 14 amino acids. Per the germline V gene, CDR1 is LNHDA and CDR2 is SQIVND (reference sequence). In DNA, the CDR3 is TGTGCCAGCTGGCCGGGACAGGACGCCTATGGCTACACCTTC. This sequence encodes CASWPGQDAYGYTF.

This rearrangement joins TRBV7-8 to TRBJ1-1, with TRBD1 matching 7 bases. Per the germline V gene, CDR1 is SGHVS and CDR2 is FQNEAQ. V dropped 5 bases and J dropped 1; count of bases not matched to a gene: 1. The CDR3 has 13 residues. CDR3 DNA sequence: TGTGCCAGCAGCCGACAGGGGAACACTGAAGCTTTCTTT. Amino acid sequence: CASSRQGNTEAFF.

The chain employs TRBV4-1 and TRBJ1-1; D gene unclear. Germline V gene data show CDR1 as MGHRA and CDR2 as YSYEKL. This CDR3 region has 13 residues. Trimming cost V 0 bases and J 5 bases, with 7 bases left between them. The CDR3 reads CASSQDARTEAFF. CDR3 bases: TGCGCCAGCAGCCAAGATGCGCGGACTGAAGCTTTCTTT.

The chain combines TRBV18 with TRBJ2-2; TRBD2 might be the D (6 bases). The V gene's germline CDR1 is KGHSH and CDR2 LQKENI. There are 16 residues in the CDR3. Between the trimmed V and J ends, which lost 3 bases and 1 base, there was a span of 12 bases. CDR3 bases: TGTGCCAGCTCACCTAGCTGGCGGGGGAACACCGGGGAGCTGTTTTTT. This gives the protein CASSPSWRGNTGELFF. Supplemented by reference TRBV18 and TRBJ2-2, the full variable domain reads NAGVMQNPRHLVRRRGQEARLRCSPMKGHSHVYWYRQLPEEGLKFMVYLQKENIIDESGMPKERFSAEFPKEGPSILRIQQVVRGDSAAYFCASSPSWRGNTGELFFGEGSRLTVL.

The chain has TRBV7-9 and TRBJ1-1; the D is unclear. This CDR3 has 15 residues. Between the trimmed V and J ends, which lost 5 bases and 3 bases, there was a span of 16 bases. CDR1 SEHNR and CDR2 FQNEAQ come from the germline V gene (reference sequence). The chain's CDR3 is CASSPRETAHTEAFF. The CDR3, as DNA: TGTGCCAGCAGCCCACGAGAGACTGCCCACACTGAAGCTTTCTTT.

The chain carries TRBV28 and TRBJ2-1; 12 bases line up with TRBD2. The germline gives CDR1 MDHEN, CDR2 SYDVKM. This CDR3 is 15 amino acids long. The ends lost 7 bases at V and 4 bases at J; junction bases unmatched: 5. In DNA, the CDR3 is TGTGCCAGCACCCGGACTAGCGGGGCGTACAATGAGCAGTTCTTC. Translated, it gives CASTRTSGAYNEQFF. Supplemented by reference TRBV28 and TRBJ2-1, the full variable domain reads DVKVTQSSRYLVKRTGEKVFLECVQDMDHENMFWYRQDPGLGLRLIYFSYDVKMKEKGDIPEGYSVSREKKERFSLILESASTNQTSMYLCASTRTSGAYNEQFFGPGTRLTVL.

The chain carries TRBV7-8 and TRBJ2-1; D ambiguous. Germline CDR1 SGHVS, CDR2 FQNEAQ. Trimming pared 5 bases from V and 10 bases from J, leaving 18 bases between. The CDR3 consists of 14 residues. The CDR3 DNA is TGTGCCAGCAGCCTAGTCCGCGAGTCGGTCGAGCAGTTCTTC. It specifies CASSLVRESVEQFF.

The chain is built from TRBV5-8 and TRBJ1-4, with 9 bases matching TRBD1. The junction had 5 bases not matched to a gene; V was cut back by 0 bases and J by 5 bases. Germline loops: CDR1 SGHTS, CDR2 YDEGEE. The CDR3 extends over 16 amino acids. The CDR3 DNA sequence: TGTGCCAGCAGCTTGGGGTCCGGGACAGGGAATGAAAAACTGTTTTTT. Protein sequence: CASSLGSGTGNEKLFF.

The V call is TRBV6-6, the J call TRBJ2-5; 11 bases match TRBD2. Germline V gene lookup returns CDR1 MNHNY and CDR2 SVGAGI (reference sequence). V lost 4 bases, J lost 5 bases, and 9 bases stayed unmatched. The CDR3 contains 16 residues. CDR3 sequence: CASSFKRTSGPETQYF. The CDR3 DNA is TGTGCCAGCAGTTTTAAGAGGACTAGCGGGCCGGAGACCCAGTACTTC.

This clone was observed a single time. An end of the junction differs from the germline gene, which may be a read error. V is TRBV7-7 and J is TRBJ1-5, with D perhaps TRBD1 (6 bases). In germline, CDR1 is SSHAT, CDR2 FNYEAQ (reference sequence). The CDR3 is 16 amino acids. The CDR3 DNA reads TGTGCTAGCAGCCCGACCCGGGACACCTTCAATCAGCCCCAGCATTTT. Translated: CASSPTRDTFNQPQHF.

This clone was counted once. V and J are TRBV7-9 and TRBJ1-1; TRBD1 agrees at 7 bases. With V trimmed by 5 bases and J by 0 bases, 6 bases remained unmatched. Germline-derived CDR1 and CDR2 are SEHNR and FQNEAQ (reference sequence). The CDR3 spans 15 residues. CDR3 in DNA: TGTGCCAGCAGCCTGGGGGGACAGATGAACACTGAAGCTTTCTTT. Amino acid sequence: CASSLGGQMNTEAFF.